A selection of T cell receptor beta chains follows, all from one sample in a study of blood T cell repertoires in COVID-19. The repertoire was sequenced with immunoSEQ multiplex PCR; TCRdb's copy has only in-frame clones and lacks some. The sample lists under 45,000 clones, more than 80% occurring once. Source material: peripheral blood. All receptors derive from a man between 60 and 70 years old with active or convalescent COVID-19. The CDR3 runs from the conserved cysteine through the conserved F or W. Each record gives: J gene, clone size, V gene, CDR3 length, D gene, CDR3 DNA, CDR3 protein. A D gene is named only where the DNA matches it firmly. The size entry is marked missing in some rows and otherwise reads once, few, many or a size class.

J: TRBJ2-1; size: NA; V: TRBV10-1; length: 14; D: TRBD2; DNA: TGCGCCAGCCCGCGGGAGGAAAGGTACAATGAGCAGTTCTTC; CDR3: CASPREERYNEQFF
J: TRBJ2-1; size: NA; V: TRBV7-6; length: 15; D: TRBD2; DNA: TGTGCCAGCTTCCGAGGAGGGGAGGGCCGGGATGAGCAGTTCTTC; CDR3: CASFRGGEGRDEQFF
J: TRBJ2-5; size: NA; V: TRBV11-2; length: 15; D: NA; DNA: TGTGCCAGCACCCCGGGGACAACCCTGGGGGAGACCCAGTACTTC; CDR3: CASTPGTTLGETQYF
J: TRBJ1-2; size: NA; V: TRBV11-1; length: 15; D: TRBD1; DNA: TGTGCCAGCAGCTATAACCGGGACAGTAGATATGGCTACACCTTC; CDR3: CASSYNRDSRYGYTF
J: TRBJ1-5; size: few; V: TRBV7-9; length: 14; D: NA; DNA: TGTGCCAGCAGCCAAGGGACTGGCAATCAGCCCCAGCATTTT; CDR3: CASSQGTGNQPQHF
J: TRBJ2-5; size: NA; V: TRBV7-9; length: 19; D: TRBD1; DNA: TGTGCCAGCAGTTTGTCGAAGGGACAGGGGGTTTATTTCGGAGAGACCCAGTACTTC; CDR3: CASSLSKGQGVYFGETQYF
J: TRBJ2-5; size: NA; V: TRBV9; length: 20; D: TRBD2; DNA: TGTGCCAGCAGCGTCGGCAACCTCGGGACTAGCGGGAGAATAGTGGAGACCCAGTACTTC; CDR3: CASSVGNLGTSGRIVETQYF
J: TRBJ2-4; size: NA; V: TRBV5-1; length: 13; D: TRBD2; DNA: TGCGCCAGCAGCCCGGGAGGGAAAAACATTCAGTACTTC; CDR3: CASSPGGKNIQYF
J: TRBJ1-2; size: NA; V: TRBV6-5; length: 11; D: NA; DNA: TGTGCCAGCAGCCCCTTGGAGGGCTACACCTTC; CDR3: CASSPLEGYTF
J: TRBJ2-2; size: few; V: TRBV5-6; length: 15; D: NA; DNA: TGTGCCAGCAGCTTGTCTGGACAAAACACCGGGGAGCTGTTTTTT; CDR3: CASSLSGQNTGELFF
J: TRBJ2-6; size: NA; V: TRBV19; length: 17; D: NA; DNA: TGTGCCAGTAGTATAGTTAACAGCTTCTCTGGGGCCAACGTCCTGACTTTC; CDR3: CASSIVNSFSGANVLTF
J: TRBJ2-1; size: NA; V: TRBV5-1; length: 15; D: TRBD1; DNA: TGCGCCAGCAGCTTGGCTGGGAGCAGGGGGAATGAGCAGTTCTTC; CDR3: CASSLAGSRGNEQFF
J: TRBJ2-2; size: NA; V: TRBV15; length: 15; D: NA; DNA: TGTGCCACCAGCCCGGGGGAAGGAGACACCGGGGAGCTGTTTTTT; CDR3: CATSPGEGDTGELFF
J: TRBJ2-2; size: once; V: TRBV7-9; length: 14; D: TRBD1; DNA: TGTGCCAGCAGACAGGGGTCGAACACCGGGGAGCTGTTTTTT; CDR3: CASRQGSNTGELFF
J: TRBJ1-2; size: NA; V: TRBV7-2; length: 12; D: NA; DNA: TGTGCCAGCAGCCCGATAGGACAGGGCTACACCTTC; CDR3: CASSPIGQGYTF
J: TRBJ1-6; size: NA; V: TRBV4-2; length: 16; D: NA; DNA: TGTGCCAGCAGCCAAGATCGAACAGGGCGTAATTCACCCCTCCACTTT; CDR3: CASSQDRTGRNSPLHF
J: TRBJ2-6; size: NA; V: TRBV7-9; length: 15; D: NA; DNA: TGTGCCAGCAGCTTAGGGTCAGCTGGGGCCAACGTCCTGACTTTC; CDR3: CASSLGSAGANVLTF
J: TRBJ2-3; size: NA; V: TRBV3-1/TRBV3-2; length: 20; D: TRBD2; DNA: TGTGCCAGCAGCCAATATTTGCCTAGCGGGGGCCGAGGAAGCACAGATACGCAGTATTTT; CDR3: CASSQYLPSGGRGSTDTQYF
J: TRBJ1-2; size: few; V: TRBV7-9; length: 15; D: NA; DNA: TGTGCCAGCAGCTTAAGTACAGGGAGCATCTATGGCTACACCTTC; CDR3: CASSLSTGSIYGYTF
J: TRBJ1-2; size: few; V: TRBV19; length: 15; D: NA; DNA: TGTGCCAGTATTATGGGGGGGACCCCTTCTAGTGGCTACACCTTC; CDR3: CASIMGGTPSSGYTF
J: TRBJ1-4; size: NA; V: TRBV7-2; length: 16; D: NA; DNA: TGTGCCAGCAGCTTAAATAGCGGGGGGGCAGGGGAAAAACTGTTTTTT; CDR3: CASSLNSGGAGEKLFF
J: TRBJ2-5; size: NA; V: TRBV5-5; length: 16; D: TRBD2; DNA: TGTGCCAGCAGCCAGGAAATGGCGGGGGGACGGGAGACCCAGTACTTC; CDR3: CASSQEMAGGRETQYF
J: TRBJ2-2; size: once; V: TRBV11-2; length: 16; D: NA; DNA: TGTGCCAGCAGCTTAGTTTCGACTCCCAACACCGGGGAGCTGTTTTTT; CDR3: CASSLVSTPNTGELFF
J: TRBJ1-3; size: NA; V: TRBV9; length: 14; D: NA; DNA: TGTGCCAGCAGCGTCGGTTTGATGGGAAACACCATATATTTT; CDR3: CASSVGLMGNTIYF
J: TRBJ2-5; size: NA; V: TRBV6-5; length: 16; D: TRBD2; DNA: TGTGCCAGCAGTTACGGGGGGACTAGCGGATTAGAGACCCAGTACTTC; CDR3: CASSYGGTSGLETQYF
J: TRBJ1-6; size: few; V: TRBV6-5; length: 15; D: NA; DNA: TGTGCCAGCAGTTATAGAAGCTCCTATAATTCACCCCTCCACTTT; CDR3: CASSYRSSYNSPLHF
J: TRBJ2-1; size: NA; V: TRBV10-2; length: 14; D: TRBD2; DNA: TGCGCCAGCAGTGACCTAGCGGGGGGGAATGAGCAGTTCTTC; CDR3: CASSDLAGGNEQFF
J: TRBJ2-5; size: NA; V: TRBV5-8; length: 16; D: NA; DNA: TGTGCCAGCAGCTTGTTTACCTCGAACTCCCAAGAGACCCAGTACTTC; CDR3: CASSLFTSNSQETQYF
J: TRBJ1-1; size: NA; V: TRBV14; length: 14; D: TRBD1; DNA: TGTGCCAGCAGCGCCTGGACAGGGTCTCGCCGAGCTTTCTTT; CDR3: CASSAWTGSRRAFF
J: TRBJ2-4; size: once; V: TRBV18; length: 19; D: TRBD2; DNA: TGTGCCAGCTCACCACGTACAGGGCTAGCGGGAGGTGCCAAAAACATTCAGTACTTC; CDR3: CASSPRTGLAGGAKNIQYF
J: TRBJ1-1; size: NA; V: TRBV7-8; length: 14; D: NA; DNA: TGTGCCAGCACCCCGGGACACAAGAACACTGAAGCTTTCTTT; CDR3: CASTPGHKNTEAFF
J: TRBJ2-5; size: NA; V: TRBV5-4; length: 14; D: NA; DNA: TGTGCCAGCAGCTTGGATTTGACTAGAGAGACCCAGTACTTC; CDR3: CASSLDLTRETQYF
J: TRBJ1-3; size: NA; V: TRBV6-5; length: 15; D: TRBD1; DNA: TGTGCCACCCGCTCCGGGACAGGGGAAAGAAACACCATATATTTT; CDR3: CATRSGTGERNTIYF
J: TRBJ1-5; size: NA; V: TRBV2; length: 13; D: NA; DNA: TGTGCCAGCATGCAGGGATCGAATCAGCCCCAGCATTTT; CDR3: CASMQGSNQPQHF
J: TRBJ1-5; size: NA; V: TRBV2; length: 15; D: TRBD1; DNA: TGTGCCAGCAGGGGGGGACAGGGAAACGGTCAGCCCCAGCATTTT; CDR3: CASRGGQGNGQPQHF
J: TRBJ2-1; size: NA; V: TRBV24-1; length: 18; D: TRBD2; DNA: TGTGCCACCAGTGACTCCATTGGACTAGCGGGAGGCCACAATGAGCAGTTCTTC; CDR3: CATSDSIGLAGGHNEQFF
J: TRBJ1-1; size: NA; V: TRBV5-6; length: 13; D: NA; DNA: TGTGCCAGCAGCATGGACAGAGACACTGAAGCTTTCTTT; CDR3: CASSMDRDTEAFF
J: TRBJ1-6; size: once; V: TRBV5-1; length: 14; D: TRBD1; DNA: TGCGCCAGCAGGGCGACAGGGATTAATTCACCCCTCCACTTT; CDR3: CASRATGINSPLHF